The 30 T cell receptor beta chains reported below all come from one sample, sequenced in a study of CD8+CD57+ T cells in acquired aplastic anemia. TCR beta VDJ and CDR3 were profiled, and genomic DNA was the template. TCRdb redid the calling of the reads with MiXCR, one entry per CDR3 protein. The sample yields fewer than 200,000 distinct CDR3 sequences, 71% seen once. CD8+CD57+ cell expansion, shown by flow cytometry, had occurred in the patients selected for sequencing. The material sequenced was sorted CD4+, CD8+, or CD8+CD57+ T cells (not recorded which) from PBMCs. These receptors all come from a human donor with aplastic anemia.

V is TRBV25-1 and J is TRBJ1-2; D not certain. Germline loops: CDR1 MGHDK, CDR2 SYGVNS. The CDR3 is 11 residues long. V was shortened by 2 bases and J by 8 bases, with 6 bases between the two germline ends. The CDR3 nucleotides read TGTGCCAGCAGTGAACTTAGAGGCTACACCTTC. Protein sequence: CASSELRGYTF.

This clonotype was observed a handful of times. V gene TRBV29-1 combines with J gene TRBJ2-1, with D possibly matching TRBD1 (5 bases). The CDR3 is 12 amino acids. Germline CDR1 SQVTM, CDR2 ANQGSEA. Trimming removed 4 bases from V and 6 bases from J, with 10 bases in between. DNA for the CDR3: TGCAGCGTTGTTGGCAGGGCCAATGAGCAGTTCTTC. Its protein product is CSVVGRANEQFF.

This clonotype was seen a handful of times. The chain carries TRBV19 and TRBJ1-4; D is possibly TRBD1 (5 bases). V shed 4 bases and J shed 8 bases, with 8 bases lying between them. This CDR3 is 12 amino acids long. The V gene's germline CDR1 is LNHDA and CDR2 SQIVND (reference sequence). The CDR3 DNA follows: TGTGCCAGTAGTACACGGGGGGAAAAACTGTTTTTT. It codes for CASSTRGEKLFF.

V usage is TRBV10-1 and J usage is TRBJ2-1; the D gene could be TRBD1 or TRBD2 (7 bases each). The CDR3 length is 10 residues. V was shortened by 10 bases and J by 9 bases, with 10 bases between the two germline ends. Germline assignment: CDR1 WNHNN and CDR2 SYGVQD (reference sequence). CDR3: CATRGGEQFF. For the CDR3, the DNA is TGCGCCACCAGGGGGGGTGAGCAGTTCTTC.

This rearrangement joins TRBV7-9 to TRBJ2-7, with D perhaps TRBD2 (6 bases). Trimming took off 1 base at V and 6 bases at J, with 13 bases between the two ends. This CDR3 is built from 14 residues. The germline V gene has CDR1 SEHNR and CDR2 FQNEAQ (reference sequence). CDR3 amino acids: CASSLGRGEAEQYF. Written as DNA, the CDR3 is TGTGCCAGCAGCTTAGGTCGCGGGGAGGCCGAGCAGTACTTC.

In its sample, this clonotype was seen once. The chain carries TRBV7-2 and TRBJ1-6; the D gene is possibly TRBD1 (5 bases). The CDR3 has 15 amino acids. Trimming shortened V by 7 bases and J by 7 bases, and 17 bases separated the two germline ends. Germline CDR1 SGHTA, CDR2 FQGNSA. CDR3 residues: CASTIYGTYNSPLHF. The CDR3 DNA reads TGTGCCAGCACCATTTACGGGACGTACAATTCACCCCTCCACTTT. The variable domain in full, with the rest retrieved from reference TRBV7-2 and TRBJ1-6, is GAGVSQSPSNKVTEKGKDVELRCDPISGHTALYWYRQSLGQGLEFLIYFQGNSAPDKSGLPSDRFSAERTGGSVSTLTIQRTQQEDSAVYLCASTIYGTYNSPLHFGNGTRLTVT.

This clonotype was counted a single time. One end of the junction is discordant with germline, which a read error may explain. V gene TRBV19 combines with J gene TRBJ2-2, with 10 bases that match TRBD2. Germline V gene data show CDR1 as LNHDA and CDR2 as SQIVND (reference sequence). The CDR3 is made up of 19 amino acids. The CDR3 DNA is TGTGCCAGTAGTATACCCATGGGGCAGCGGGAGGGCTCAGACCAGGGAGCTGTTTTT. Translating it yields CASSIPMGQREGSDQGAVF.

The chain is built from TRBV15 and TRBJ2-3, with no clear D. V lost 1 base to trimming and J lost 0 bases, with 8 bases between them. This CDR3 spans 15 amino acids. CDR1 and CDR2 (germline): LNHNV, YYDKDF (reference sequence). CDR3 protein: CATSRVLPSTDTQYF. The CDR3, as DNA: TGTGCCACCAGCAGAGTACTTCCTAGCACAGATACGCAGTATTTT.

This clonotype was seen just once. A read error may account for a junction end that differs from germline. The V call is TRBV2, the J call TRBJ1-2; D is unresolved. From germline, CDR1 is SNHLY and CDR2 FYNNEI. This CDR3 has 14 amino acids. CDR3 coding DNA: TGTGCCAGCATTGAAGTCCAGGACGGCTATGGCTACACCTTC. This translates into CASIEVQDGYGYTF. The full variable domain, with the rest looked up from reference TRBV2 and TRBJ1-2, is EPEVTQTPSHQVTQMGQEVILRCVPISNHLYFYWYRQILGQKVEFLVSFYNNEISEKSEIFDDQFSVERPDGSNFTLKIRSTKLEDSAMYFCASIEVQDGYGYTFGSGTRLTVV.

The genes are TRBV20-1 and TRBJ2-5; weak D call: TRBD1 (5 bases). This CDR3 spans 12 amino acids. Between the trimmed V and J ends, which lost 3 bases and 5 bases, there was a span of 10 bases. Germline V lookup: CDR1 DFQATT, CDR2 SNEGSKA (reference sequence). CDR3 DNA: TGCAGTGCTAGGGGGCATGGTGAGACCCAGTACTTC. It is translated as CSARGHGETQYF.

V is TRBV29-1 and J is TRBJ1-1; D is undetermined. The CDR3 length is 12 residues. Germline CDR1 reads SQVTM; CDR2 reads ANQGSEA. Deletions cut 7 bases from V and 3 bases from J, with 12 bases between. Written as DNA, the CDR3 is TGCAGCGCAGAGGACTACCACACTGAAGCTTTCTTT. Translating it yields CSAEDYHTEAFF.

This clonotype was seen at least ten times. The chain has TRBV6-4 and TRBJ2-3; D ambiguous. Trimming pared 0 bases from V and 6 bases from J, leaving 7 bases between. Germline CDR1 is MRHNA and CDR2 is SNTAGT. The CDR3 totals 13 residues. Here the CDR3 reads CASSDSAQDTQYF. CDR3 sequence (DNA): TGTGCCAGCAGTGACTCAGCCCAGGATACGCAGTATTTT.

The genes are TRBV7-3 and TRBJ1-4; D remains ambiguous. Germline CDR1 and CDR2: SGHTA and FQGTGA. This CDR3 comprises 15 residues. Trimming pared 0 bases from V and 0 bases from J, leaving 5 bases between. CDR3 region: CASSLTEPTNEKLFF. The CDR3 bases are TGTGCCAGCAGCTTAACAGAGCCAACTAATGAAAAACTGTTTTTT.

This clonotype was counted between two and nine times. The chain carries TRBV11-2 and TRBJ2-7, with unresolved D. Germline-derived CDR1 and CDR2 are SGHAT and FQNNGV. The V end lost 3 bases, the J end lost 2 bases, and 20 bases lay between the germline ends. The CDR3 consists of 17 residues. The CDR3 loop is CASSFLLDRWETYEQYF. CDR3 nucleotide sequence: TGTGCCAGCAGCTTTTTGCTAGATCGGTGGGAAACCTACGAGCAGTACTTC.

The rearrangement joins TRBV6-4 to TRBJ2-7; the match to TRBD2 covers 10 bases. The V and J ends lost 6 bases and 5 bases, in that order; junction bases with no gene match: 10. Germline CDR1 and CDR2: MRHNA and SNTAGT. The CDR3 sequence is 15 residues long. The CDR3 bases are TGTGCCAGCAGCTTTGGACCGGGACTAGCGAACGAGCAGTACTTC. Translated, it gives CASSFGPGLANEQYF.

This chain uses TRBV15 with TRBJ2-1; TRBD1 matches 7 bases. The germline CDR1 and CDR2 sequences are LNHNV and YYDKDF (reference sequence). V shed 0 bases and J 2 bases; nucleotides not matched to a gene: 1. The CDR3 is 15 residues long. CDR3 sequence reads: CATSRDTGAYNEQFF. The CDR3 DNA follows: TGTGCCACCAGCAGAGACACAGGGGCCTACAATGAGCAGTTCTTC. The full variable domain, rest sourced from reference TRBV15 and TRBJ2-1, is DAMVIQNPRYQVTQFGKPVTLSCSQTLNHNVMYWYQQKSSQAPKLLFHYYDKDFNNEADTPDNFQSRRPNTSFCFLDIRSPGLGDTAMYLCATSRDTGAYNEQFFGPGTRLTVL.

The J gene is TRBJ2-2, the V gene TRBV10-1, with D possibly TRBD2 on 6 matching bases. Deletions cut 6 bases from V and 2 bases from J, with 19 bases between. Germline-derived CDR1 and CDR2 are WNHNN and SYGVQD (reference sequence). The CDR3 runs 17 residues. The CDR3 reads CASSSWRGGRNTGELFF. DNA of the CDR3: TGCGCCAGCAGCTCCTGGAGGGGCGGGCGAAACACCGGGGAGCTGTTTTTT.

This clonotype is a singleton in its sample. The CDR3 nucleotides are TGTGCCAGCAGCCAAGTTGAAGCTTTCTTT. Its protein product is CASSQVEAFF. The chain uses TRBV4-2 and TRBJ1-1; D gene ambiguous. The CDR3 has 10 amino acids. Trimming pared 1 base from V and 7 bases from J, leaving 1 base between. Looked up from germline, CDR1 is LGHNA and CDR2 is YNFKEQ.

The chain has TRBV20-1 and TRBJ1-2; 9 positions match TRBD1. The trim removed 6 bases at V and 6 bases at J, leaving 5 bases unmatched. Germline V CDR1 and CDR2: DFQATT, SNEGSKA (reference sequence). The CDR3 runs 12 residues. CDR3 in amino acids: CSARDRVDGYTF. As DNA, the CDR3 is TGCAGTGCCCGGGACAGGGTGGATGGCTACACCTTC.

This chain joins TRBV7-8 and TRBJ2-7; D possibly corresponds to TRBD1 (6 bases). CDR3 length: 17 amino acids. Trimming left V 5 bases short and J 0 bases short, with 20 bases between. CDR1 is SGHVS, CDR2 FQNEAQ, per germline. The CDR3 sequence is CASSPLGDTNPSYEQYF. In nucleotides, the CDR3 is TGTGCCAGCAGCCCCCTCGGGGACACCAACCCCTCCTACGAGCAGTACTTC.

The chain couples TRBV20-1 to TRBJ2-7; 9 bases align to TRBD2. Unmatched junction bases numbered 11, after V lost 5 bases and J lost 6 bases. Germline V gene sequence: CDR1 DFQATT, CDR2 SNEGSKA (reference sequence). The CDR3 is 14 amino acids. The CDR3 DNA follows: TGCAGTGCTCCGCGGGGGGGCCTTTTCGGCGAGCAGTACTTC. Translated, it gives CSAPRGGLFGEQYF.

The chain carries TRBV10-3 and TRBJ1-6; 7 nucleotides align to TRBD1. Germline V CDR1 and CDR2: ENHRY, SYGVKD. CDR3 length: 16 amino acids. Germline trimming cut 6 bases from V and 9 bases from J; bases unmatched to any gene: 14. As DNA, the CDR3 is TGTGCCATCAGACGGGAGATAGGGGGCGAGAGTTCACCCCTCCACTTT. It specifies CAIRREIGGESSPLHF.

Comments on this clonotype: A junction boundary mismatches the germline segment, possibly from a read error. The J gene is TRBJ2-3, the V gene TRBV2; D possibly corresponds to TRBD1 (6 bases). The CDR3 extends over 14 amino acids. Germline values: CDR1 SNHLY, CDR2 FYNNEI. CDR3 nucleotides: TGTGCCAGCAAAGGACAGACATCAACAGATATGCAGTATTTT. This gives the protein CASKGQTSTDMQYF.

CDR3 in DNA: TGTGCCAGCAGCTGGGCGGGGGTGCGCGAGCAGTACTTC. Protein sequence: CASSWAGVREQYF. The rearrangement joins TRBV7-9 to TRBJ2-7; 7 bases align to TRBD2. Unmatched junction bases numbered 6, after V lost 4 bases and J lost 6 bases. CDR3 size: 13 residues. Germline assignment: CDR1 SEHNR and CDR2 FQNEAQ (reference sequence).

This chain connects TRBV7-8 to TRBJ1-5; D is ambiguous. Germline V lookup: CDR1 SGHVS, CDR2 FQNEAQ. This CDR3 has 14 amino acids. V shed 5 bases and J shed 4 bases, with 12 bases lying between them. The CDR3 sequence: CASSPPGVNQPQHF. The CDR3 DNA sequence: TGTGCCAGCAGCCCCCCCGGGGTAAATCAGCCCCAGCATTTT.

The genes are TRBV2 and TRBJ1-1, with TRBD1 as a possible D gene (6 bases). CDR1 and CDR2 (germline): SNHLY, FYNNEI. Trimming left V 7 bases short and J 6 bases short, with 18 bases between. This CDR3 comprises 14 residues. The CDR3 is CASTSTGTSSEAFF. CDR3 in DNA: TGTGCCAGCACCTCTACGGGGACATCTTCTGAAGCTTTCTTT.

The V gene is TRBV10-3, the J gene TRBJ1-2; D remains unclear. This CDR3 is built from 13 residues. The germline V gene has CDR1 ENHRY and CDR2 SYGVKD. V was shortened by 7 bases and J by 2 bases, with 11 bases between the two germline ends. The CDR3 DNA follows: TGTGCCATCAACCGGAACGGAAACTATGGCTACACCTTC. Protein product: CAINRNGNYGYTF.

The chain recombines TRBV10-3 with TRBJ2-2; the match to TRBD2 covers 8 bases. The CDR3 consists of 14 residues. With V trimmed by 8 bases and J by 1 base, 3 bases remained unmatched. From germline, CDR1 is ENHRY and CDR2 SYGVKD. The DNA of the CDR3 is TGTGCCATCGAGGGGACTAGGAACACCGGGGAGCTGTTTTTT. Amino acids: CAIEGTRNTGELFF.

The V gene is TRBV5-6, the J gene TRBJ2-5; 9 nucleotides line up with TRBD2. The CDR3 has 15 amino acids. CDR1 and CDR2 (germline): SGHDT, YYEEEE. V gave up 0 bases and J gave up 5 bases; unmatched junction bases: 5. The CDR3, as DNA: TGTGCCAGCAGCTTGGGCCTAGCGGGGACGGAGACCCAGTACTTC. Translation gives CASSLGLAGTETQYF.

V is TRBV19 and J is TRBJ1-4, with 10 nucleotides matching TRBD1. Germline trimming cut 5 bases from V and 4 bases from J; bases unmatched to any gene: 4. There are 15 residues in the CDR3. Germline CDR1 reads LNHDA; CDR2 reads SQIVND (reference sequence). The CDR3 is CASSRQGAINEKLFF. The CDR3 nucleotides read TGTGCCAGTAGTCGACAGGGGGCAATTAATGAAAAACTGTTTTTT.